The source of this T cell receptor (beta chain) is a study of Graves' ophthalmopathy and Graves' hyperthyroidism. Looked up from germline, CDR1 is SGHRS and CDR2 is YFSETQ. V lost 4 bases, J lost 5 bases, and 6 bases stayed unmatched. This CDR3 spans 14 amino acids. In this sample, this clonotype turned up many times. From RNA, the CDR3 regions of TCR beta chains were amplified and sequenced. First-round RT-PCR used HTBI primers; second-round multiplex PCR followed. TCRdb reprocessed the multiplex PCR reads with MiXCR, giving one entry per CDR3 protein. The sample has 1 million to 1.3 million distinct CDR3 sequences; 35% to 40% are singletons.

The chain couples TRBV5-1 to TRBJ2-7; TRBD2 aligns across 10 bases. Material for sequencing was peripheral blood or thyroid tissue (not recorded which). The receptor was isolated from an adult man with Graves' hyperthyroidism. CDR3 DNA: TGCGCCAGCAGCGTTGAGCGGGGGGGCGACGAGCAGTACTTC. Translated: CASSVERGGDEQYF.